The present T cell receptor (beta chain) was sequenced within a study of human CD8 memory T cell subsets. General study points: Stem-like memory and precursor exhausted T cells were similarly highly diverse; effector memory cells were not.

From germline, CDR1 is MRHNA and CDR2 SNTAGT. The length of the CDR3 is 14 residues. UMI-labeled 5' RACE generated the TCR beta libraries. No DNA is given; TCRdb re-called the 5' RACE reads and lists each CDR3 protein once. The sample holds approximately 5,000 distinct CDR3 sequences. On this clonotype: Its antigen is currently unknown.

The chain recombines TRBV6-4 with TRBJ2-2; as DNA is missing, the TRBD1 call by TCRdb cannot be tested. Sequenced input: CD8+ effector memory T cells (TEM) sorted from PBMCs. Subset defined: effector memory CD8 T cells, CCR7- CD45RO+ CD95+. This receptor was taken from a human donor in good health. CDR3 amino acids: CASSGGASTGELFF.